This TCR beta chain was captured in a study of blood T cell repertoires in COVID-19. The wider study: Sites in the United States, Italy and Spain provided acute and convalescent COVID-19 samples.

Germline trimming cut 6 bases from V and 5 bases from J; bases unmatched to any gene: 7. This CDR3 contains 14 residues. Looked up from germline, CDR1 is MNHEY and CDR2 is SMNVEV (reference sequence). This table comes from immunoSEQ multiplex PCR, and its TCRdb copy is limited to in-frame clones, with some not included. The sample carries some 68,000 clones, approximately 87% recorded once. Sequencing was done on a sample of peripheral blood. The chain combines TRBV27 with TRBJ2-7, with 10 positions matching TRBD1. The receptor was derived from a man in his fifties with active COVID-19. DNA of the CDR3: TGTGCCAGCAGCGAGGGACAGGGGAGGGACGAGCAGTACTTC. It codes for CASSEGQGRDEQYF.